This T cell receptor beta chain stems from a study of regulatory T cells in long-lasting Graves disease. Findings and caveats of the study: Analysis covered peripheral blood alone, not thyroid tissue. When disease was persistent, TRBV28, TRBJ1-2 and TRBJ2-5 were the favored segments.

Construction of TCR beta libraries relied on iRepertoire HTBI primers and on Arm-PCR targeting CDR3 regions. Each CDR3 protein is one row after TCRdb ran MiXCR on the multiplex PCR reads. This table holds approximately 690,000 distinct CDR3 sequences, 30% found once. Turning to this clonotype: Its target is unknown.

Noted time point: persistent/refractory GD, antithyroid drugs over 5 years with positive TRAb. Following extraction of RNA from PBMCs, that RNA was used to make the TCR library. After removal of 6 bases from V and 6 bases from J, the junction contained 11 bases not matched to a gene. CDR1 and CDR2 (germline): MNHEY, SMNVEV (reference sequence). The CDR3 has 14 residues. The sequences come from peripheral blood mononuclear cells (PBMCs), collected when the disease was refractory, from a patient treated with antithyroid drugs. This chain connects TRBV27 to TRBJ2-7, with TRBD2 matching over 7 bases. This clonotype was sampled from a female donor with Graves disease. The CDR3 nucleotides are TGTGCCAGCAGCTGGGGCGGGGGTGGGTTCGAGCAGTACTTC. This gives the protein CASSWGGGGFEQYF.